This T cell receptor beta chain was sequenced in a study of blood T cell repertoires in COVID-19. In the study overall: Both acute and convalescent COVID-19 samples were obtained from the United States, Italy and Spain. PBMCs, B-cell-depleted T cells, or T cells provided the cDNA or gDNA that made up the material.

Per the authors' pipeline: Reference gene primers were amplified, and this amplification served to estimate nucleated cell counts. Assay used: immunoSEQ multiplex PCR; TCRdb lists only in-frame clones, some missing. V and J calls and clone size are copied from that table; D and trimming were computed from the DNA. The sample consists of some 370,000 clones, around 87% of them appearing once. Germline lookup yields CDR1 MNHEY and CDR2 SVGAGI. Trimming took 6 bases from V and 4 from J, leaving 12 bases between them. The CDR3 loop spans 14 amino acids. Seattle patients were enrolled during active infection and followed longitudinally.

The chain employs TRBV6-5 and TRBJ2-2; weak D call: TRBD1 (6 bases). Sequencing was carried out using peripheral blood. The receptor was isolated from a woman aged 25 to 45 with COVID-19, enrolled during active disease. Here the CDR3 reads CASSQTGFTGELFF. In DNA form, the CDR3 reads TGTGCCAGCAGCCAAACAGGGTTCACCGGGGAGCTGTTTTTT.